A selection of T cell receptor beta chains follows, all from one sample in a study of T-cell reconstitution after alpha-beta-depleted transplantation in children. TCRdb independently ran MiXCR on the PCR reads; one entry per CDR3 protein. The sample yields about 980,000 distinct CDR3 sequences, about 29% seen once. The sequencing used PBMCs, mostly from graft donor cells, collected 360 days after TCRalphabeta/CD19-depleted stem cell transplant. All receptors come from a boy in the first two years of life who had a stem cell transplant for SCID, so the T cells may come from the graft donor. Both conserved end residues are part of each CDR3. Each record gives: V gene, clone size, D gene, J gene, CDR3 protein, CDR3 DNA. A D gene is named only where the DNA matches it firmly. Not every row has a clone size; where given, it reads once, few, many or a size class.

V: TRBV9; size: NA; D: NA; J: TRBJ1-2; CDR3: CASSVEDSSYGYTF; DNA: TGTGCCAGCAGCGTAGAGGACAGCAGCTATGGCTACACCTTC
V: TRBV12-3/TRBV12-4; size: few; D: NA; J: TRBJ2-3; CDR3: CASSFGLGADTQYF; DNA: TGTGCCAGCAGTTTCGGACTGGGCGCAGATACGCAGTATTTT
V: TRBV12-3/TRBV12-4; size: NA; D: TRBD2; J: TRBJ2-2; CDR3: CASSYERGGSGELFF; DNA: TGTGCCAGCAGTTACGAGCGGGGGGGCTCCGGGGAGCTGTTTTTT
V: TRBV5-1; size: NA; D: NA; J: TRBJ1-1; CDR3: CASSLGYQIVNTEAFF; DNA: TGCGCCAGCAGCTTGGGATACCAAATCGTGAACACTGAAGCTTTCTTT
V: TRBV5-5; size: few; D: TRBD1; J: TRBJ2-2; CDR3: CASSWTGVGELFF; DNA: TGTGCCAGCAGCTGGACAGGGGTCGGGGAGCTGTTTTTT
V: TRBV6-2/TRBV6-3; size: NA; D: NA; J: TRBJ2-1; CDR3: CASSYSFALWAYNEQFF; DNA: TGTGCCAGCAGTTACTCGTTTGCATTGTGGGCCTACAATGAGCAGTTCTTC
V: TRBV18; size: NA; D: NA; J: TRBJ2-1; CDR3: CASSPPGRGSNEQFF; DNA: TGTGCCAGCTCACCACCTGGCAGAGGGAGCAATGAGCAGTTCTTC
V: TRBV12-3/TRBV12-4; size: NA; D: NA; J: TRBJ2-5; CDR3: CASSLTRDGETQYF; DNA: TGTGCCAGCAGTCTCACACGGGACGGGGAGACCCAGTACTTC
V: TRBV12-3/TRBV12-4; size: few; D: NA; J: TRBJ2-7; CDR3: CASSLDSLIFSYEQYF; DNA: TGTGCCAGCAGCCTGGACAGCCTCATTTTCTCCTACGAGCAGTACTTC
V: TRBV5-1; size: few; D: TRBD1; J: TRBJ2-5; CDR3: CASSPTGTPETQYF; DNA: TGCGCCAGCAGCCCGACAGGGACCCCAGAGACCCAGTACTTC
V: TRBV12-3/TRBV12-4; size: few; D: NA; J: TRBJ2-7; CDR3: CASSFILEVKEQYF; DNA: TGTGCCAGCAGTTTTATATTAGAGGTCAAGGAGCAGTACTTC
V: TRBV7-3; size: NA; D: NA; J: TRBJ2-5; CDR3: CASSLTPSASGETQYF; DNA: TGTGCCAGCAGCTTAACGCCTAGCGCGTCGGGAGAGACCCAGTACTTC
V: TRBV7-9; size: NA; D: NA; J: TRBJ2-5; CDR3: CASSQRGEEETQYF; DNA: TGTGCCAGCAGCCAACGAGGAGAAGAAGAGACCCAGTACTTC
V: TRBV29-1; size: NA; D: TRBD1; J: TRBJ2-1; CDR3: CSVGDRAAYNEQFF; DNA: TGCAGCGTTGGGGACAGGGCAGCCTACAATGAGCAGTTCTTC
V: TRBV28; size: many; D: TRBD1; J: TRBJ1-1; CDR3: CASSSPGTANTEAFF; DNA: TGTGCCAGCAGTTCCCCCGGGACAGCGAACACTGAAGCTTTCTTT
V: TRBV18; size: many; D: NA; J: TRBJ2-1; CDR3: CASSALYNEQFF; DNA: TGTGCCAGCTCAGCACTATACAATGAGCAGTTCTTC
V: TRBV20-1; size: few; D: TRBD2; J: TRBJ2-7; CDR3: CSARDGSGGSYEQYF; DNA: TGCAGTGCTAGAGATGGGAGCGGGGGATCCTACGAGCAGTACTTC
V: TRBV20-1; size: NA; D: TRBD1; J: TRBJ2-1; CDR3: CSARGQDYNEQFF; DNA: TGCAGTGCTAGGGGACAGGACTACAATGAGCAGTTCTTC
V: TRBV20-1; size: few; D: NA; J: TRBJ2-3; CDR3: CSARDGPQVGSQYF; DNA: TGCAGTGCTAGAGATGGCCCCCAGGTTGGGTCGCAGTATTTT
V: TRBV5-1; size: NA; D: NA; J: TRBJ2-5; CDR3: CASSWGEVPETQYF; DNA: TGCGCCAGCAGCTGGGGGGAGGTTCCAGAGACCCAGTACTTC
V: TRBV25-1; size: few; D: NA; J: TRBJ2-1; CDR3: CASDPQGPNNEQFF; DNA: TGTGCCAGCGATCCTCAGGGCCCCAACAATGAGCAGTTCTTC
V: TRBV12-3/TRBV12-4; size: NA; D: NA; J: TRBJ2-5; CDR3: CASSPRSETQYF; DNA: TGTGCCAGCAGCCCTAGGAGCGAGACCCAGTACTTC
V: TRBV12-3/TRBV12-4; size: NA; D: NA; J: TRBJ1-5; CDR3: CASRGGGWLSNQPQHF; DNA: TGTGCCAGCAGAGGGGGGGGATGGCTTAGCAATCAGCCCCAGCATTTT
V: TRBV11-2; size: NA; D: NA; J: TRBJ2-3; CDR3: CASSLKVERAPTDTQYF; DNA: TGTGCCAGCAGCTTAAAAGTAGAGCGGGCCCCCACAGATACGCAGTATTTT
V: TRBV7-3; size: NA; D: TRBD2; J: TRBJ2-2; CDR3: CASRQIRLAGDANTGELFF; DNA: TGTGCCAGCAGACAGATTAGACTAGCGGGTGACGCGAACACCGGGGAGCTGTTTTTT
V: TRBV9; size: NA; D: NA; J: TRBJ1-1; CDR3: CASSVDTNTEAFF; DNA: TGTGCCAGCAGCGTGGACACCAACACTGAAGCTTTCTTT
V: TRBV20-1; size: few; D: NA; J: TRBJ2-1; CDR3: CSATALWGNEQFF; DNA: TGCAGTGCCACCGCCCTGTGGGGCAATGAGCAGTTCTTC
V: TRBV3-1; size: few; D: NA; J: TRBJ2-4; CDR3: CASSQDFPEVNIQYF; DNA: TGTGCCAGCAGCCAAGATTTCCCGGAGGTAAACATTCAGTACTTC
V: TRBV5-1; size: many; D: NA; J: TRBJ2-3; CDR3: CASSLERGTDTQYF; DNA: TGTGCCAGCAGTTTAGAGCGGGGCACAGATACGCAGTATTTT
V: TRBV20-1; size: NA; D: NA; J: TRBJ2-3; CDR3: CSARGRGGASIIDTQYF; DNA: TGCAGTGCTAGGGGGCGGGGCGGGGCCTCAATAATCGATACGCAGTATTTT
V: TRBV20-1; size: NA; D: NA; J: TRBJ1-1; CDR3: CSARIQGGYNTEAFF; DNA: TGCAGTGCTAGAATCCAGGGAGGGTATAACACTGAAGCTTTCTTT
V: TRBV4-2; size: NA; D: TRBD1; J: TRBJ1-4; CDR3: CASRGTGGIEKLFF; DNA: TGTGCCAGCAGGGGGACAGGGGGAATTGAAAAACTGTTTTTT
V: TRBV5-1; size: NA; D: TRBD2; J: TRBJ2-1; CDR3: CASRLSGGLYNEQFF; DNA: TGCGCCAGCAGGCTTAGCGGGGGGCTCTACAATGAGCAGTTCTTC
V: TRBV7-9; size: NA; D: NA; J: TRBJ1-1; CDR3: CASFDPHALHGAEAFF; DNA: TGTGCCAGCTTCGATCCACATGCGCTCCACGGTGCTGAAGCTTTCTTT
V: TRBV15; size: few; D: NA; J: TRBJ2-2; CDR3: CATSSPGPGRTGELFF; DNA: TGTGCCACCAGCAGTCCCGGACCGGGTCGCACCGGGGAGCTGTTTTTT
V: TRBV12-3/TRBV12-4; size: NA; D: NA; J: TRBJ2-6; CDR3: CASNRQSGANVLTF; DNA: TGTGCCAGCAATAGGCAATCTGGGGCCAACGTCCTGACTTTC
V: TRBV7-8; size: NA; D: TRBD2; J: TRBJ2-1; CDR3: CASSLALAGAAWYNEQFF; DNA: TGTGCCAGCAGCTTAGCACTAGCGGGGGCGGCTTGGTACAATGAGCAGTTCTTC
V: TRBV6-2/TRBV6-3; size: few; D: NA; J: TRBJ1-2; CDR3: CASRPGTTYGYTF; DNA: TGTGCCAGCAGACCCGGGACAACTTATGGCTACACCTTC
V: TRBV28; size: many; D: NA; J: TRBJ2-7; CDR3: CASSSFPGRLYEQYF; DNA: TGTGCCAGCAGTTCCTTCCCGGGACGGCTCTACGAGCAGTACTTC